The 8 T cell receptor beta chains given below trace back to one sample, sequenced in a study of shared clonotypes between healthy human individuals. Generated by immunoSEQ multiplex PCR, the TCRdb table keeps only in-frame clones and is missing some. The data show over 1.4 million clones, about 96% seen once. The sequencing sample was made of naive CD4+ T cells sorted from blood. Subset defined: CD45RA+ positively selected. The receptors originated from a man aged 25-45 years in good health.

This chain links TRBV5-1 with TRBJ2-7; 7 bases map to TRBD1. V lost 4 bases, J lost 2 bases, and 6 bases stayed unmatched. CDR3 length equals 14 residues. Germline CDR1 SGHRS, CDR2 YFSETQ. The CDR3 here is CASSRQGVPYEQYF. The CDR3 bases are TGCGCCAGCAGCCGACAGGGAGTGCCCTACGAGCAGTACTTC.

Written as DNA, the CDR3 is TGTGCCAGCAGCTTGGCTTTTAGCGGGACTCACAATGAGCAGTTCTTC. Its protein product is CASSLAFSGTHNEQFF. The chain has TRBV5-5 and TRBJ2-1, with TRBD2 identical over 8 bases. In germline, CDR1 is SGHKS, CDR2 YYEKEE (reference sequence). Trimming cost V 0 bases and J 5 bases; bases outside gene matches: 7. The CDR3 contains 16 residues.

The rearrangement links TRBV5-1 to TRBJ2-7, with no clear D. The CDR3 runs 14 residues. Germline V gives CDR1 SGHRS, CDR2 YFSETQ. Trimming pared 0 bases from V and 2 bases from J, leaving 9 bases between. CDR3 protein: CASSLGQAAYEQYF. The DNA of the CDR3 is TGCGCCAGCAGCTTGGGCCAGGCTGCCTACGAGCAGTACTTC. Supplemented by reference TRBV5-1 and TRBJ2-7, the full variable domain reads KAGVTQTPRYLIKTRGQQVTLSCSPISGHRSVSWYQQTPGQGLQFLFEYFSETQRNKGNFPGRFSGRQFSNSRSEMNVSTLELGDSALYLCASSLGQAAYEQYFGPGTRLTVT.

The genes are TRBV6-5 and TRBJ2-1; D is undetermined. V was pared by 2 bases and J by 5 bases, with 16 bases between. The germline gives CDR1 MNHEY, CDR2 SVGAGI. The CDR3 loop spans 16 amino acids. The chain's CDR3 is CASSYHRQNADNEQFF. In DNA, the CDR3 is TGTGCCAGCAGTTACCATCGACAAAACGCCGACAATGAGCAGTTCTTC.

V usage is TRBV7-9 and J usage is TRBJ2-6; D call uncertain. The CDR3 runs 15 residues. The V gene's germline CDR1 is SEHNR and CDR2 FQNEAQ (reference sequence). V was clipped by 5 bases and J by 0 bases, with 8 bases between them. The DNA for the CDR3 is TGTGCCAGCAGCGCACAGAGCTCTGGGGCCAACGTCCTGACTTTC. Translated: CASSAQSSGANVLTF.

V gene TRBV7-9 combines with J gene TRBJ2-5; 9 nucleotides match TRBD2. The V and J ends lost 2 bases and 4 bases, in that order; junction bases with no gene match: 5. Germline-derived CDR1 and CDR2 are SEHNR and FQNEAQ (reference sequence). This CDR3 is 15 amino acids long. In nucleotides, the CDR3 is TGTGCCAGCAGCTTACCCGCACTAGCGGGAGAGACCCAGTACTTC. Protein: CASSLPALAGETQYF.

In regard to this clone: The sample has other DNA sequences that encode this CDR3 too. This sequence joins TRBV19 and TRBJ1-4; D remains ambiguous. The germline V gene has CDR1 LNHDA and CDR2 SQIVND (reference sequence). This CDR3 is 14 amino acids long. V was clipped by 1 base and J by 0 bases, with 3 bases between them. The CDR3, as DNA: TGTGCCAGTAGTATAGGGACAACTAATGAAAAACTGTTTTTT. Translating it yields CASSIGTTNEKLFF.

This chain joins TRBV4-1 and TRBJ1-1, with TRBD1 as a possible D gene (6 bases). The V end was cut by 2 bases, the J end by 4 bases, with 11 bases between. Germline V lookup: CDR1 MGHRA, CDR2 YSYEKL. The CDR3 totals 14 residues. The CDR3 region has the DNA TGCGCCAGCAGCCAATCGGGGGCCGGCACTGAAGCTTTCTTT. This sequence encodes CASSQSGAGTEAFF.